What follows are 30 T cell receptor beta chains derived from one specimen sequenced in a study of shared clonotypes between healthy human individuals. Method: immunoSEQ multiplex PCR; TCRdb's copy keeps in-frame clones and lacks some. The repertoire holds 550,000 to 850,000 clones, with 72% as singletons. The sample taken for sequencing was memory CD4+ T cells sorted from blood. As to subset: CD45RA-negative fraction. Receptors originate from a woman aged 25 to 39 in good health.

This clone was seen once. This sequence joins TRBV25-1 and TRBJ2-1, with D unclear. V was trimmed by 5 bases and J by 0 bases, leaving 14 bases between them. Germline V gene lookup returns CDR1 MGHDK and CDR2 SYGVNS. The CDR3 extends over 16 amino acids. In DNA form, the CDR3 reads TGTGCCAGCAGTCCACCCCTCCATAGCTCCTACAATGAGCAGTTCTTC. Its protein product is CASSPPLHSSYNEQFF.

Concerning this clone: This same CDR3 is encoded by further DNA sequences in the sample. The chain employs TRBV7-9 and TRBJ2-3; D uncertain. Trimming took off 5 bases at V and 0 bases at J, with 9 bases between the two ends. Germline-derived CDR1 and CDR2 are SEHNR and FQNEAQ (reference sequence). The CDR3 length is 14 residues. The CDR3 coding sequence is TGTGCCAGCAGCGGCTCTGAGAGCACAGATACGCAGTATTTT. This codes for CASSGSESTDTQYF.

The chain joins TRBV10-1 to TRBJ2-7; 8 nucleotides match TRBD2. Germline CDR1 and CDR2: WNHNN and SYGVQD (reference sequence). With V trimmed by 10 bases and J by 4 bases, 24 bases remained unmatched. The CDR3 consists of 18 residues. CDR3 bases: TGCGCCACCATGTCCGGGGGGGGCGGCTTGGCTCTCACTTACGAGCAGTACTTC. Its protein product is CATMSGGGGLALTYEQYF.

The rearrangement joins TRBV25-1 to TRBJ2-3, with TRBD2 matching 12 bases. V shed 1 base and J 1 base; nucleotides not matched to a gene: 6. Germline V gene lookup returns CDR1 MGHDK and CDR2 SYGVNS. This CDR3 comprises 18 residues. CDR3 sequence: CASSELSSGRAGTDTQYF. In DNA form, the CDR3 reads TGTGCCAGCAGTGAATTGTCTAGCGGGAGGGCCGGCACAGATACGCAGTATTTT.

The genes are TRBV29-1 and TRBJ2-4, with D hard to call. The CDR3 has 14 amino acids. With 3 bases removed from V and 0 bases from J, the gap between germline ends came to 9 bases. Germline lookup yields CDR1 SQVTM and CDR2 ANQGSEA. CDR3 in DNA: TGCAGCGTTGAGGCACGACAAGCCAAAAACATTCAGTACTTC. Translating it yields CSVEARQAKNIQYF.

The chain couples TRBV14 to TRBJ2-5, with TRBD2 matching 9 bases. Germline CDR1 SGHDN, CDR2 FVKESK. The CDR3 totals 14 residues. Trimming took 5 bases from V and 4 from J; bases not matched to a gene: 5. CDR3 DNA sequence: TGTGCCAGCAGCACCCTAGCGGGAAGAGAGACCCAGTACTTC. The encoded protein is CASSTLAGRETQYF. The whole variable domain, remainder taken from reference TRBV14 and TRBJ2-5, is EAGVTQFPSHSVIEKGQTVTLRCDPISGHDNLYWYRRVMGKEIKFLLHFVKESKQDESGMPNNRFLAERTGGTYSTLKVQPAELEDSGVYFCASSTLAGRETQYFGPGTRLLVL.

V is TRBV5-1 and J is TRBJ1-5; tentatively, D is TRBD1 (5 bases). Germline V gives CDR1 SGHRS, CDR2 YFSETQ. The ends were cut back, 4 bases at V and 6 bases at J, with 17 bases in the middle. The CDR3 is 15 residues long. This CDR3 reads CASSPDGDPTQPQHF. The CDR3 DNA follows: TGCGCCAGCAGCCCGGACGGGGACCCGACTCAGCCCCAGCATTTT.

The chain is built from TRBV4-2 and TRBJ2-1, with 11 nucleotides matching TRBD2. This CDR3 contains 16 residues. From germline, CDR1 is LGHNA and CDR2 YNFKEQ. Trimming took 3 bases from V and 7 from J; bases not matched to a gene: 8. The CDR3: CASSQSLAGGPNEQFF. The DNA for the CDR3 is TGTGCCAGCAGCCAGAGTTTAGCGGGAGGGCCAAATGAGCAGTTCTTC.

The J gene is TRBJ2-7, the V gene TRBV6-9; either TRBD1 or TRBD2 may fit D (5 bases each). The CDR3 is 14 residues long. Trimming took 3 bases from V and 5 from J, leaving 14 bases between them. Germline values: CDR1 MNHGY, CDR2 SVAAGI. In DNA form, the CDR3 reads TGTGCCAGCAGTTACCGAGGGGCGCGCAACGAGCAGTACTTC. It codes for CASSYRGARNEQYF.

This clone was detected only a few times. The V gene is TRBV9, the J gene TRBJ1-3; D possibly corresponds to TRBD1 (5 bases). CDR1 and CDR2 (germline): SGDLS, YYNGEE. This CDR3 has 14 residues. V was trimmed by 3 bases and J by 1 base, leaving 8 bases between them. The CDR3 is CASSETVSGNTIYF. As DNA, the CDR3 is TGTGCCAGCAGCGAGACAGTGTCTGGAAACACCATATATTTT.

The V and J genes are TRBV4-1 and TRBJ1-2; D possibly corresponds to TRBD1 (5 bases). Trimming stripped 1 base from V and 8 bases from J, with 11 bases between. CDR3 length: 13 amino acids. Germline V gene lookup returns CDR1 MGHRA and CDR2 YSYEKL. The CDR3 bases are TGCGCCAGCAGCCAAGGGGGGGAGGGCGGCTACACCTTC. Translated, it gives CASSQGGEGGYTF.

The V call is TRBV6-6, the J call TRBJ1-4; 7 positions agree with TRBD1. Looked up from germline, CDR1 is MNHNY and CDR2 is SVGAGI (reference sequence). CDR3 length: 14 amino acids. V dropped 4 bases and J dropped 5; count of bases not matched to a gene: 4. The chain's CDR3 is CASSSTGDNEKLFF. The DNA for the CDR3 is TGTGCCAGCAGTTCCACAGGGGACAATGAAAAACTGTTTTTT.

This clone was seen ten or more times. This CDR3 is also generated by other DNA sequences in the sample. This sequence joins TRBV28 and TRBJ2-7; D unclear. Trimming pared 1 base from V and 2 bases from J, leaving 9 bases between. The CDR3 is 14 residues long. From germline, CDR1 is MDHEN and CDR2 SYDVKM. For the CDR3, the DNA is TGTGCCAGCAGTTTATCAGGCGGACCCTACGAGCAGTACTTC. It translates to CASSLSGGPYEQYF. Filled out from reference TRBV28 and TRBJ2-7, the complete variable domain reads DVKVTQSSRYLVKRTGEKVFLECVQDMDHENMFWYRQDPGLGLRLIYFSYDVKMKEKGDIPEGYSVSREKKERFSLILESASTNQTSMYLCASSLSGGPYEQYFGPGTRLTVT.

The rearrangement joins TRBV7-7 to TRBJ2-5; the match to TRBD2 covers 9 bases. The CDR3 sequence is 18 residues long. Looked up from germline, CDR1 is SSHAT and CDR2 is FNYEAQ (reference sequence). V was clipped by 1 base and J by 0 bases; unmatched bases: 9. The CDR3 spells CASSLGSSGVKNQETQYF. The CDR3 nucleotides read TGTGCCAGCAGCTTAGGATCTAGCGGGGTTAAGAACCAAGAGACCCAGTACTTC.

Regarding this clone: Distinct nucleotide sequences in the sample also encode this CDR3. CDR3 loop: CASSLLTSGTDTQYF. The CDR3 DNA is TGTGCCAGCAGTCTTTTGACTAGCGGGACTGATACGCAGTATTTT. This rearrangement joins TRBV2 to TRBJ2-3; TRBD2 agrees at 11 bases. The CDR3 extends over 15 amino acids. With 5 bases clipped from V and 6 bases from J, the junction kept 7 bases outside the gene matches. Germline V gene sequence: CDR1 SNHLY, CDR2 FYNNEI.

The chain links TRBV29-1 to TRBJ2-1; D possibly corresponds to TRBD2 (5 bases). V gave up 7 bases and J gave up 10 bases, with 11 bases separating them. This CDR3 comprises 10 residues. Germline V gene lookup returns CDR1 SQVTM and CDR2 ANQGSEA. The CDR3 DNA reads as TGCAGCGCCGCGGACTTCGAGCAGTTCTTC. Protein sequence: CSAADFEQFF.

In this sample, this clone turned up a few times. The rearrangement links TRBV5-1 to TRBJ2-1, with 11 bases lining up with TRBD2. Germline V gene lookup returns CDR1 SGHRS and CDR2 YFSETQ. The CDR3 is 17 amino acids. V lost 4 bases and J lost 1; bases outside the gene matches: 7. The CDR3 region has the DNA TGCGCCAGCAGCGCCCGGGCTAGCGGGAGGTCCTACAATGAGCAGTTCTTC. This gives the protein CASSARASGRSYNEQFF. Together with reference TRBV5-1 and TRBJ2-1, the CDR3 gives the full variable domain: KAGVTQTPRYLIKTRGQQVTLSCSPISGHRSVSWYQQTPGQGLQFLFEYFSETQRNKGNFPGRFSGRQFSNSRSEMNVSTLELGDSALYLCASSARASGRSYNEQFFGPGTRLTVL.

The rearrangement links TRBV4-1 to TRBJ2-1; maybe TRBD2 (5 bases). CDR3 length equals 13 residues. CDR1 and CDR2 from the germline V gene are MGHRA and YSYEKL. The germline V and J ends were trimmed by 8 bases and 7 bases, with 15 bases remaining between them. The CDR3 loop is CASHQPGGNEQFF. CDR3 nucleotide sequence: TGCGCCAGCCATCAGCCAGGAGGTAATGAGCAGTTCTTC.

CDR3 residues: CASSNLLGGSGETQYF. The CDR3, as DNA: TGTGCCAGCAGTAATCTATTAGGGGGGTCCGGGGAGACCCAGTACTTC. The V call is TRBV28, the J call TRBJ2-5; either TRBD1 or TRBD2 may supply D (6 bases each). Looked up from germline, CDR1 is MDHEN and CDR2 is SYDVKM. The V gene lost 5 bases and the J gene lost 5 bases, with 21 bases spanning the gap. This CDR3 spans 16 amino acids.

Details on this clone: A much larger clone lies a single base off, so this may be a read error. The same CDR3 is also encoded by other DNA sequences in this sample. The V call is TRBV27, the J call TRBJ2-2; D uncertain. The V gene's germline CDR1 is MNHEY and CDR2 SMNVEV (reference sequence). This CDR3 is 14 amino acids long. The CDR3 region is CASSSRWNTGELFF. The CDR3 coding sequence is TGTGCCAGCAGCTCTCGGTGGAACACCGGAGAGCTGTTTTTT.

The chain joins TRBV19 to TRBJ2-1; D is possibly TRBD1 or TRBD2 (5 bases each). V was pared by 4 bases and J by 10 bases, with 14 bases between. The germline V gene has CDR1 LNHDA and CDR2 SQIVND (reference sequence). This CDR3 has 13 amino acids. The CDR3, as DNA: TGTGCCAGTAGTAGGGGGTGGGCAGGCGAGCAGTTCTTC. Translated: CASSRGWAGEQFF. The complete variable domain, with remaining parts taken from reference TRBV19 and TRBJ2-1, reads DGGITQSPKYLFRKEGQNVTLSCEQNLNHDAMYWYRQDPGQGLRLIYYSQIVNDFQKGDIAEGYSVSREKKESFPLTVTSAQKNPTAFYLCASSRGWAGEQFFGPGTRLTVL.

The chain couples TRBV28 to TRBJ2-7, with 13 bases that match TRBD2. Losses at the gene ends were 6 bases for V and 9 bases for J; bases not matched to a gene: 11. This CDR3 spans 15 amino acids. Germline CDR1 reads MDHEN; CDR2 reads SYDVKM. CDR3 coding DNA: TGTGCCAGCAGCGTACCGGGACTAGCGGGAAAGGGGCAGTACTTC. This sequence encodes CASSVPGLAGKGQYF.

This clone was seen a few times. J is TRBJ1-1 and V is TRBV19, with D possibly TRBD1 on 6 matching bases. V lost 6 bases, J lost 1 base, and 18 bases lay in between. The germline V gene has CDR1 LNHDA and CDR2 SQIVND (reference sequence). This CDR3 has 16 amino acids. The CDR3: CASSHPGRGANTEAFF. The CDR3 DNA is TGTGCCAGTAGCCATCCTGGGAGGGGGGCGAACACTGAAGCTTTCTTT.

Comments on this clone: This sample includes further DNA sequences coding for the same CDR3. The V gene is TRBV19, the J gene TRBJ2-7, with 11 bases aligning to TRBD2. V lost 6 bases to trimming and J lost 2 bases; unmatched junction nucleotides: 3. Looked up from germline, CDR1 is LNHDA and CDR2 is SQIVND (reference sequence). The CDR3 covers 14 residues. The CDR3 here is CASSRLAGTYEQYF. In nucleotides, the CDR3 is TGTGCCAGTAGCCGACTAGCGGGGACCTACGAGCAGTACTTC.

The genes are TRBV18 and TRBJ2-3; 9 bases are shared with TRBD2. Germline V gene lookup returns CDR1 KGHSH and CDR2 LQKENI. J was trimmed by 4 bases and V by 3 bases; bases with no gene match: 11. CDR3 length equals 17 residues. This chain's CDR3 is CASSPLQLAGSSDTQYF. CDR3 nucleotides: TGTGCCAGCTCACCTTTGCAGCTAGCGGGATCCTCAGATACGCAGTATTTT. The whole variable domain, filled in from reference TRBV18 and TRBJ2-3, reads NAGVMQNPRHLVRRRGQEARLRCSPMKGHSHVYWYRQLPEEGLKFMVYLQKENIIDESGMPKERFSAEFPKEGPSILRIQQVVRGDSAAYFCASSPLQLAGSSDTQYFGPGTRLTVL.

The chain carries TRBV14 and TRBJ1-1; D unclear. The V end was cut by 1 base, the J end by 2 bases, with 14 bases between. Germline V lookup: CDR1 SGHDN, CDR2 FVKESK. The CDR3 sequence is 16 residues long. For the CDR3, the DNA is TGTGCCAGCAGCCAAGCCGGGCTCGGTTTTAACACTGAAGCTTTCTTT. This codes for CASSQAGLGFNTEAFF. The full variable domain, rest sourced from reference TRBV14 and TRBJ1-1, is EAGVTQFPSHSVIEKGQTVTLRCDPISGHDNLYWYRRVMGKEIKFLLHFVKESKQDESGMPNNRFLAERTGGTYSTLKVQPAELEDSGVYFCASSQAGLGFNTEAFFGQGTRLTVV.

The chain combines TRBV28 with TRBJ2-1; possibly TRBD1 for D (6 bases). Germline-derived CDR1 and CDR2 are MDHEN and SYDVKM. The CDR3 is 13 amino acids. V was pared by 1 base and J by 5 bases, with 6 bases between. The CDR3 spells CASSLSGDNEQFF. The CDR3, as DNA: TGTGCCAGCAGTTTATCAGGGGACAATGAGCAGTTCTTC.

J is TRBJ2-7 and V is TRBV5-1; tentatively, D is TRBD2 (6 bases). V was cut by 4 bases and J by 7 bases, with 21 bases left in between. This CDR3 contains 15 residues. Per germline, CDR1 SGHRS and CDR2 YFSETQ. CDR3 loop: CASSPGAGPVREQYF. In nucleotides, the CDR3 is TGCGCCAGCAGCCCTGGCGCGGGGCCCGTGAGGGAGCAGTACTTC.

CDR3 sequence: CASSYTGTGIHEQYF. In DNA, the CDR3 is TGTGCCAGCAGTTATACCGGGACAGGGATCCACGAGCAGTACTTC. This chain connects TRBV6-5 to TRBJ2-7, with 9 bases that match TRBD1. V lost 3 bases and J lost 5; bases outside the gene matches: 8. This CDR3 is 15 amino acids long. The germline V gene encodes CDR1 MNHEY and CDR2 SVGAGI.

CDR3 in DNA: TGTGCCAGCTCACCACAGGGGAGAGGGTTGGCTGGCTACACCTTC. This codes for CASSPQGRGLAGYTF. The V and J genes are TRBV18 and TRBJ1-2; D is possibly TRBD1 (5 bases). The germline CDR1 and CDR2 sequences are KGHSH and LQKENI. The CDR3 contains 15 residues. Trimming took 1 base from V and 7 from J, leaving 16 bases between them.